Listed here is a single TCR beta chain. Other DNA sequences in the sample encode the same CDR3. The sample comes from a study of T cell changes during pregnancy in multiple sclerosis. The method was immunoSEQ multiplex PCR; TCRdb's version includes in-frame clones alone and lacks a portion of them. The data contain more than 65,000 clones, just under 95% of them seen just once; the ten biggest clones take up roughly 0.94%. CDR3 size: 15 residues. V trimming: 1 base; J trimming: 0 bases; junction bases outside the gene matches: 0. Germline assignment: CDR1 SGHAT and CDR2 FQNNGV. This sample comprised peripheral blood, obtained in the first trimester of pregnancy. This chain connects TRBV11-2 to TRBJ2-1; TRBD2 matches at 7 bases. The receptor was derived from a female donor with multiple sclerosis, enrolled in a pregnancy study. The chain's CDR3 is CASSLGGSSYNEQFF. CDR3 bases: TGTGCCAGCAGCTTAGGCGGGAGCTCCTACAATGAGCAGTTCTTC.